This T cell receptor (beta chain) derives from a study of blood T cell repertoires in COVID-19. In the study overall: T cells, B-cell-depleted T cells, or PBMCs supplied cDNA or gDNA.

The ends lost 5 bases at V and 4 bases at J; junction bases unmatched: 6. The CDR3 extends over 14 amino acids. Germline CDR1 is MNHEY and CDR2 is SVGAGI. Source study methods: Scientists estimated how many nucleated cells there were by amplifying reference gene primers. Clones were sequenced by immunoSEQ multiplex PCR, and TCRdb holds only the in-frame ones, with some missing. The V and J calls and clone size come from that table; D and trimming were worked out from the DNA. The data hold roughly 73,000 clones, with 81% observed a single time. This TCR came from an older woman with acute or convalescent COVID-19. This chain connects TRBV6-5 to TRBJ1-2; 8 nucleotides align to TRBD1. Sequenced material: peripheral blood. The CDR3 reads CASSQTGDLYGYTF. The CDR3 bases are TGTGCCAGCAGTCAGACAGGGGACCTCTATGGCTACACCTTC.